The 25 T cell receptor beta chains below come from one sample, sequenced in a study of graft-versus-host responses after intestinal transplantation. The protocol was immunoSEQ multiplex PCR, while the TCRdb copy is restricted to in-frame clones and leaves out a portion. This table has tens of thousands of clones, around 95% appearing once. Specimen: PBMCs, collected 16 days after intestinal transplant. The receptors stem from a human patient who received an intestinal transplant, so some T cells may come from the graft donor.

V gene TRBV6-1 combines with J gene TRBJ2-1; 7 bases fit TRBD2. With 0 bases clipped from V and 5 bases from J, the junction kept 1 base outside the gene matches. CDR3 length equals 14 residues. Germline V gene sequence: CDR1 MNHNS, CDR2 SASEGT. The DNA for the CDR3 is TGTGCCAGCAGTGAAGCGGGGGGGAACAATGAGCAGTTCTTC. Encoded protein: CASSEAGGNNEQFF.

V is TRBV5-8 and J is TRBJ2-1, with 9 bases that match TRBD2. This CDR3 comprises 19 residues. V dropped 1 base and J dropped 0; count of bases not matched to a gene: 11. The germline V gene encodes CDR1 SGHTS and CDR2 YDEGEE. The CDR3 region is CASSLRGWREGVSYNEQFF. CDR3 bases: TGTGCCAGCAGCTTGCGGGGTTGGCGGGAGGGGGTCTCCTACAATGAGCAGTTCTTC.

The chain has TRBV10-2 and TRBJ1-1; 10 bases line up with TRBD1. V lost 9 bases, J lost 2 bases, and 3 bases stayed unmatched. The CDR3 spans 13 residues. Germline loops: CDR1 WSHSY, CDR2 SAAADI. CDR3 sequence (DNA): TGCGCCAGTGACAGGGGGCAAAACACTGAAGCTTTCTTT. The encoded protein is CASDRGQNTEAFF.

This chain links TRBV7-9 with TRBJ1-1, with 7 nucleotides matching TRBD1. With 2 bases clipped from V and 4 bases from J, the junction kept 4 bases outside the gene matches. Germline assignment: CDR1 SEHNR and CDR2 FQNEAQ (reference sequence). This CDR3 spans 14 amino acids. Here the CDR3 reads CASSLRQGGTEAFF. The CDR3 coding sequence is TGTGCCAGCAGCTTACGACAGGGAGGCACTGAAGCTTTCTTT.

The chain carries TRBV7-2 and TRBJ1-1; D not resolved. CDR1 is SGHTA and CDR2 is FQGNSA in the germline V gene. CDR3 length: 13 residues. Trimming cost V 2 bases and J 1 base, with 5 bases left between them. The DNA of the CDR3 is TGTGCCAGCAGCTTACGAGAGAACACTGAAGCTTTCTTT. This encodes CASSLRENTEAFF.

The gene calls are TRBV4-3 and TRBJ1-2; the D gene is possibly TRBD1 (6 bases). V lost 3 bases and J lost 2, with 13 bases in between. CDR3 length: 15 residues. Germline V gives CDR1 LGHNA, CDR2 YSLEER. The CDR3 region has the DNA TGCGCCAGCAGCCATCATAGGGGGGTGAACTATGGCTACACCTTC. This codes for CASSHHRGVNYGYTF.

This rearrangement joins TRBV18 to TRBJ2-3; the match to TRBD2 covers 8 bases. CDR1 KGHSH and CDR2 LQKENI come from the germline V gene. With 0 bases clipped from V and 0 bases from J, the junction kept 2 bases outside the gene matches. The CDR3 runs 16 residues. For the CDR3, the DNA is TGTGCCAGCTCACCACCGGCTAGCGGGAGCACAGATACGCAGTATTTT. This codes for CASSPPASGSTDTQYF.

A single count supports this clone. The CDR3, as DNA: TGTGCCAGCACCTCCACAGGGGAAGAGCAGTACTTC. Translated: CASTSTGEEQYF. The chain recombines TRBV28 with TRBJ2-7; 7 bases map to TRBD1. Germline V gives CDR1 MDHEN, CDR2 SYDVKM. The J segment lost 7 bases and the V segment lost 7 bases, leaving 7 bases of the junction unmatched. The CDR3 extends over 12 amino acids.

The CDR3 DNA reads TGTGCCAGTAGTCTAGCGGGGGCTTACAATGAGCAGTTCTTC. As protein: CASSLAGAYNEQFF. The chain carries TRBV19 and TRBJ2-1; 10 nucleotides line up with TRBD2. J gave up 4 bases and V 5 bases, and 2 bases lay outside the gene matches. This CDR3 has 14 amino acids. Germline CDR1 is LNHDA and CDR2 is SQIVND (reference sequence).

V and J are TRBV18 and TRBJ2-1; 8 nucleotides match TRBD1. The V gene's germline CDR1 is KGHSH and CDR2 LQKENI. This CDR3 has 15 amino acids. The ends lost 6 bases at V and 6 bases at J; junction bases unmatched: 10. The CDR3 DNA reads as TGTGCCAGCTCCCCCGGGACAGGTGTTAGCAATGAGCAGTTCTTC. Translating it yields CASSPGTGVSNEQFF.

A note on this clone: A junction boundary mismatches the germline segment, possibly from a read error. Other nucleotide sequences from this sample produce the same CDR3. This chain connects TRBV9 to TRBJ2-3; 8 bases line up with TRBD2. This CDR3 has 16 residues. CDR1 SGDLS and CDR2 YYNGEE come from the germline V gene. The CDR3 DNA is TGTGCCAGCAGCCCCCGGGGACTAGAGCGGGCAGATACACAGTATTTT. This translates into CASSPRGLERADTQYF.

This sequence joins TRBV18 and TRBJ1-1; D is uncertain. V gave up 0 bases and J gave up 1 base, with 3 bases separating them. Germline assignment: CDR1 KGHSH and CDR2 LQKENI. This CDR3 spans 13 amino acids. CDR3 amino acids: CASSPPQNTEAFF. The CDR3 DNA reads TGTGCCAGCTCACCACCGCAGAACACTGAAGCTTTCTTT. The complete variable domain, with remaining parts taken from reference TRBV18 and TRBJ1-1, reads NAGVMQNPRHLVRRRGQEARLRCSPMKGHSHVYWYRQLPEEGLKFMVYLQKENIIDESGMPKERFSAEFPKEGPSILRIQQVVRGDSAAYFCASSPPQNTEAFFGQGTRLTVV.

The chain employs TRBV11-2 and TRBJ1-4; perhaps TRBD1 as D (6 bases). Trimming removed 5 bases from V and 0 bases from J, with 22 bases in between. CDR1 is SGHAT, CDR2 FQNNGV, per germline. The CDR3 consists of 19 residues. The CDR3 DNA reads as TGTGCCAGCAGCCTAGGGTCCGGACAGTACCGGGCAACTAATGAAAAACTGTTTTTT. Residues: CASSLGSGQYRATNEKLFF.

The V gene is TRBV19, the J gene TRBJ1-4, with D possibly TRBD1 on 6 matching bases. V lost 5 bases and J lost 4, with 11 bases in between. The V gene's germline CDR1 is LNHDA and CDR2 SQIVND (reference sequence). This CDR3 contains 14 residues. The CDR3 bases are TGTGCCAGTAGTCACAGGGTATATAATGAAAAACTGTTTTTT. Its translation: CASSHRVYNEKLFF.

This chain connects TRBV4-1 to TRBJ1-1; no reliable D call. Germline-derived CDR1 and CDR2 are MGHRA and YSYEKL. This CDR3 is 13 amino acids long. Between the trimmed V and J ends, which lost 2 bases and 3 bases, there was a span of 7 bases. In nucleotides, the CDR3 is TGCGCCAGCAGCCAAAGTACGGACACTGAAGCTTTCTTT. Amino acids: CASSQSTDTEAFF.

There are a few counts of this clone. The chain couples TRBV10-1 to TRBJ2-7; 11 bases fit TRBD2. V lost 8 bases and J lost 4; bases outside the gene matches: 7. This CDR3 is 14 amino acids long. From germline, CDR1 is WNHNN and CDR2 SYGVQD (reference sequence). CDR3 bases: TGCGCCAGCTCAAGACTAGCGGGACAATACGAGCAGTACTTC. This gives the protein CASSRLAGQYEQYF.

The chain's CDR3 is CASSETRTSGSIDTQYF. As DNA, the CDR3 is TGTGCCAGCAGTGAAACCCGGACTAGCGGTTCCATAGATACGCAGTATTTT. The chain uses TRBV6-1 and TRBJ2-3; TRBD2 matches at 10 bases. Per germline, CDR1 MNHNS and CDR2 SASEGT. With 2 bases clipped from V and 5 bases from J, the junction kept 10 bases outside the gene matches. The CDR3 consists of 17 residues.

The chain couples TRBV6-1 to TRBJ1-1; D call uncertain. This CDR3 has 17 amino acids. From germline, CDR1 is MNHNS and CDR2 SASEGT. Trimming left V 3 bases short and J 0 bases short, with 17 bases between. DNA for the CDR3: TGTGCCAGCAGTGAGACTGTACCGGGCCCAATGAACACTGAAGCTTTCTTT. Translated: CASSETVPGPMNTEAFF.

This chain connects TRBV4-2 to TRBJ2-1, with 10 bases fitting TRBD2. Germline loops: CDR1 LGHNA, CDR2 YNFKEQ. J gave up 5 bases and V 4 bases, and 2 bases lay outside the gene matches. CDR3 length: 14 amino acids. CDR3 in amino acids: CASSLGLADNEQFF. The CDR3 DNA sequence: TGTGCCAGCAGCCTCGGACTAGCGGACAATGAGCAGTTCTTC.

This clone was found once. V gene TRBV6-5 combines with J gene TRBJ1-2; D remains ambiguous. The germline CDR1 and CDR2 sequences are MNHEY and SVGAGI. V was shortened by 5 bases and J by 0 bases, with 4 bases between the two germline ends. This CDR3 spans 12 amino acids. CDR3 loop: CASSQSNYGYTF. CDR3 sequence (DNA): TGTGCCAGCAGTCAGTCTAACTATGGCTACACCTTC.

The V and J genes are TRBV28 and TRBJ1-1; TRBD1 is a possible D gene (5 bases). From germline, CDR1 is MDHEN and CDR2 SYDVKM. V lost 3 bases and J lost 11, with 16 bases in between. This CDR3 region has 13 residues. The CDR3 sequence: CASSFVEGSGAFF. The CDR3 coding sequence is TGTGCCAGCAGTTTTGTCGAGGGGTCTGGCGCTTTCTTT.

This clone was observed a handful of times. The chain carries TRBV4-3 and TRBJ1-1; D perhaps matches TRBD1 (5 bases). CDR1 and CDR2 (germline): LGHNA, YSLEER. The ends were cut back, 0 bases at V and 1 base at J, with 9 bases in the middle. The CDR3 covers 15 residues. The CDR3 coding sequence is TGCGCCAGCAGCCAAGATGGGGGGGGGAACACTGAAGCTTTCTTT. It yields the protein CASSQDGGGNTEAFF.

This clone was seen a handful of times. CDR3 region: CSDGTEAFF. The CDR3 DNA reads TGCAGCGACGGGACAGAAGCTTTCTTT. The chain uses TRBV29-1 and TRBJ1-1; possibly TRBD1 for D (6 bases). Per the germline V gene, CDR1 is SQVTM and CDR2 is ANQGSEA. Deletions cut 7 bases from V and 8 bases from J, with 8 bases between. CDR3 size: 9 residues. The full variable domain, in which reference TRBV29-1 and TRBJ1-1 provide the parts outside the CDR3, is SAVISQKPSRDICQRGTSLTIQCQVDSQVTMMFWYRQQPGQSLTLIATANQGSEATYESGFVIDKFPISRPNLTFSTLTVSNMSPEDSSIYLCSDGTEAFFGQGTRLTVV.

The V and J genes are TRBV27 and TRBJ2-1; the match to TRBD2 covers 10 bases. There are 13 residues in the CDR3. Per germline, CDR1 MNHEY and CDR2 SMNVEV (reference sequence). V trimming: 10 bases; J trimming: 10 bases; junction bases outside the gene matches: 10. Written as DNA, the CDR3 is TGTGCCACGGGGGCGCTAGCGGGAGAGGAGCAGTTCTTC. It yields the protein CATGALAGEEQFF.

The rearrangement joins TRBV9 to TRBJ1-1; possible D gene TRBD1, 5 bases. CDR3 size: 15 residues. CDR1 SGDLS and CDR2 YYNGEE come from the germline V gene. Trimming left V 3 bases short and J 3 bases short, with 15 bases between. The CDR3 protein is CASSERGTGYTEAFF. In DNA, the CDR3 is TGTGCCAGCAGCGAGCGGGGGACGGGCTACACTGAAGCTTTCTTT.